These T cell receptor beta chains were read from a single sample in a study of shared clonotypes between healthy human individuals. TCRdb's table, derived via immunoSEQ multiplex PCR, lists solely in-frame clones and lacks some. The sample has about 330,000 clones, roughly 84% seen once; the top ten hold about 17%. The sequencing input was memory CD8+ T cells sorted from blood. These TCRs come from a man between 18 and 35 years old in good health. CDR3s leave out the opening cysteine and the closing phenylalanine or tryptophan.

TRBV19	TRBJ2-7	ASSIGTGGNEQY
TRBV2	TRBJ2-7	ASRLTSSYEQY
TRBV14	TRBJ2-1	ASSPIGTLRIYNEQF
TRBV11-2	TRBJ2-1	ASSHLGGYNEQF
TRBV4-1	TRBJ2-7	ASSQGSLAGDTRYEQY
TRBV6-5	TRBJ2-7	ASSYGGTYEQY
TRBV5-1	TRBJ2-4	ARGSIAKNIQY
TRBV7-9	TRBJ1-2	ASSPPTGFAGYGYT
TRBV6-1	TRBJ2-3	ACDRDLGADTQY
TRBV29-1	TRBJ2-2	SVYTANTGELF
TRBV15	TRBJ2-3	ATRTGGDTDTQY
TRBV5-4	TRBJ2-5	ASSLKSYQETQY
TRBV6-1	TRBJ1-6	ASSDNSPLH
TRBV7-9	TRBJ2-5	ASSFKVGGRYQETQY
TRBV10-1	TRBJ1-1	ASSVGSMNTEAF
TRBV6-1	TRBJ2-7	ASSDLGYEQY
TRBV6-1	TRBJ2-7	ASSEARRSGDFYEQY
TRBV5-1	TRBJ2-2	ASSLDLSGFANTGELF
TRBV9	TRBJ2-5	ASSVGQLQETQY
TRBV11-2	TRBJ2-1	ASSFTTRLAPSSYNEQF
TRBV6-5	TRBJ2-7	ASSYGPESEQY
TRBV6-5	TRBJ2-1	ASSYSFSGDEQF
TRBV2	TRBJ2-3	ASMTSGADTQY
TRBV12-5	TRBJ2-1	ASGSGSSGINEQF
TRBV10-2	TRBJ1-5	ASSESRYSNQPQH
TRBV6-9	TRBJ1-2	ASSPGTLPAYGYT
TRBV2	TRBJ2-7	ASLQGRAYEQY
TRBV5-1	TRBJ2-3	ASSLATLLGPSDTQY
TRBV10-3	TRBJ2-7	AISGSSYEQY
TRBV28	TRBJ1-6	ASRDPGQGHSPLH